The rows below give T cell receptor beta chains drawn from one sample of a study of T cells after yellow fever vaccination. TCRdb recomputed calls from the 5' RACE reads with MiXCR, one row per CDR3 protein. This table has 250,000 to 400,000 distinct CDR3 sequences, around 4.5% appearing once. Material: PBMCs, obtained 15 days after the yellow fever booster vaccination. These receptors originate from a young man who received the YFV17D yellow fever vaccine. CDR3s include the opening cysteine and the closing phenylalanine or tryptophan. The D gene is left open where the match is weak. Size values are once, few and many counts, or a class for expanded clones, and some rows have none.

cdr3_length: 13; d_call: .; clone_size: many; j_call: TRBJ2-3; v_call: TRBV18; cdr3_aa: CASSPSSPDTQYF; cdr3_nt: TGTGCCAGCTCACCCTCTAGCCCAGATACGCAGTATTTT
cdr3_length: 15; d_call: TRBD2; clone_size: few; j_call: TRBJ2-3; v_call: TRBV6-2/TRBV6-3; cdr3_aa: CASSYDGGGSDTQYF; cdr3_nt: TGTGCCAGCAGCTACGACGGGGGGGGGTCAGATACGCAGTATTTT
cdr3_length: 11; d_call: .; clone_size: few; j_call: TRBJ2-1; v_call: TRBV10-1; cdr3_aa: CASSWRHEQFF; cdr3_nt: TGCGCCAGCAGTTGGAGACACGAGCAGTTCTTC
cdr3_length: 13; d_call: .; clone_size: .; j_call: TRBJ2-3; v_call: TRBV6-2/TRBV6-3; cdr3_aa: CASSGQGSDTQYF; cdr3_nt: TGTGCCAGCAGTGGGCAGGGTTCAGATACGCAGTATTTT
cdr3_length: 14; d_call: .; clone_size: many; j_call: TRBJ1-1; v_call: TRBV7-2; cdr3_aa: CASSFMGGNTEAFF; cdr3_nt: TGTGCCAGCAGCTTTATGGGGGGAAACACTGAAGCTTTCTTT
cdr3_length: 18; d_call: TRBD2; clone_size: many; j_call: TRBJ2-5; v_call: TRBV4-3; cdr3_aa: CASSQGQLAGGLRETQYF; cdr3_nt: TGCGCCAGCAGCCAAGGTCAACTAGCGGGGGGCTTGAGGGAGACCCAGTACTTC
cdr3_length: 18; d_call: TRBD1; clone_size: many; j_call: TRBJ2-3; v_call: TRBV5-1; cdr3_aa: CASSLAGRGRGPTDTQYF; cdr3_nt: TGCGCCAGCAGCTTGGCCGGCAGGGGGCGAGGACCCACAGATACGCAGTATTTT
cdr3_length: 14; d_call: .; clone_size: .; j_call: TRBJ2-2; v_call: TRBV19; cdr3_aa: CASRNRLRTGELFF; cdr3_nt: TGTGCCAGCCGAAACAGGTTGCGTACCGGGGAGCTGTTTTTT
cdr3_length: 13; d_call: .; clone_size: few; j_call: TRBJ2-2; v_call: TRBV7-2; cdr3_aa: CASSFPSTGELFF; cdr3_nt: TGTGCCAGCAGCTTCCCGAGCACCGGGGAGCTGTTTTTT
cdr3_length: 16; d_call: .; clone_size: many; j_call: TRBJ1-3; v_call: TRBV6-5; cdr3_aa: CASSYSRGNSGNTIYF; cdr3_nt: TGTGCCAGCAGTTACTCTAGGGGAAACTCTGGAAACACCATATATTTT
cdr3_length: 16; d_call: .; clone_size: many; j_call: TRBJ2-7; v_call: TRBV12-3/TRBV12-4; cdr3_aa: CASSSPHIDGSYEQYF; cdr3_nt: TGTGCCAGCAGTTCGCCCCACATCGATGGATCCTACGAGCAGTACTTC
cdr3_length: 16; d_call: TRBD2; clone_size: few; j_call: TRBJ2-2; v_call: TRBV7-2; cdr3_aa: CASSLLAGGGTGELFF; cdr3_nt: TGTGCCAGCAGCCTCCTAGCGGGGGGCGGCACCGGGGAGCTGTTTTTT
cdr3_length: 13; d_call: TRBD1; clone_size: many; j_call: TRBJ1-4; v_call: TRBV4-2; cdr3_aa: CASTDREGEKLFF; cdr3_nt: TGTGCCAGCACTGACAGGGAGGGCGAAAAACTGTTTTTT
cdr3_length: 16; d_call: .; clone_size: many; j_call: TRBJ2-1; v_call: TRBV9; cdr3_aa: CASSENGGSSYNEQFF; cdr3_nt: TGTGCCAGCAGTGAGAACGGGGGCAGCTCCTACAATGAGCAGTTCTTC
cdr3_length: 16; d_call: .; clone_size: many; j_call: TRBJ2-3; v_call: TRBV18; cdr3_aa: CASSPKQGSGTDTQYF; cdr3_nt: TGTGCCAGCTCACCAAAGCAGGGATCGGGCACAGATACGCAGTATTTT
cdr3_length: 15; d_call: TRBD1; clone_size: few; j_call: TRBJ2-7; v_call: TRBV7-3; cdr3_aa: CASSLLGQGSYEQYF; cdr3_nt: TGTGCCAGCAGCTTATTGGGACAGGGTTCCTACGAGCAGTACTTC
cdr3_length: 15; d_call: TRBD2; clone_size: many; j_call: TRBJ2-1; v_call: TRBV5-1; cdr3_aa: CASRSSGGTYNEQFF; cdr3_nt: TGCGCCAGCAGATCTAGCGGGGGGACTTACAATGAGCAGTTCTTC
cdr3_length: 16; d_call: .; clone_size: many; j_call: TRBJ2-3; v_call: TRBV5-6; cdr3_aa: CASSLEEFINTDTQYF; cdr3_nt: TGTGCCAGCAGCTTGGAAGAGTTCATCAACACAGATACGCAGTATTTT
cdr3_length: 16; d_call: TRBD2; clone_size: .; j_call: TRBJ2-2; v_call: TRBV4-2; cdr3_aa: CASSPSGGAFTGELFF; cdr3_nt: TGTGCCAGCAGTCCAAGCGGGGGGGCCTTCACCGGGGAGCTGTTTTTT
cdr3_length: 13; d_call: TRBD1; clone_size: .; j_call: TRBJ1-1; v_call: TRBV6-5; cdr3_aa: CASSYSRGLEAFF; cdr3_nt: TGTGCCAGCAGTTACTCAAGGGGGCTCGAAGCTTTCTTT
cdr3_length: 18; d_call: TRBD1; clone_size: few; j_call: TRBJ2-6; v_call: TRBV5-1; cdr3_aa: CASSSRTGDFSGANVLTF; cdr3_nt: TGCGCCAGCAGCTCGCGGACAGGGGATTTCTCTGGGGCCAACGTCCTGACTTTC
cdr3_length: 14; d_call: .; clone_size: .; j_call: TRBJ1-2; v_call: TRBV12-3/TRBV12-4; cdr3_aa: CASSSHPLGYGYTF; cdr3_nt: TGTGCCAGCAGTTCACACCCCCTTGGGTATGGCTACACCTTC
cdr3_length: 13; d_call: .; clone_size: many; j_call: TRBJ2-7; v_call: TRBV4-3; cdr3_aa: CASSQDWTYEQYF; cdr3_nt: TGCGCCAGCAGCCAAGATTGGACTTACGAGCAGTACTTC
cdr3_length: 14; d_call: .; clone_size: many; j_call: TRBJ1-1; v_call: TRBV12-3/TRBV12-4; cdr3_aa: CASSLEGGRPEAFF; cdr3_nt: TGTGCCAGCAGTTTAGAGGGGGGCCGGCCTGAAGCTTTCTTT
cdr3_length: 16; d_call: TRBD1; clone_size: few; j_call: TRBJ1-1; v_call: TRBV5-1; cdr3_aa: CASRLGTGGTLSEAFF; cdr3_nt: TGCGCCAGCAGATTGGGGACAGGGGGCACCCTGTCTGAAGCTTTCTTT
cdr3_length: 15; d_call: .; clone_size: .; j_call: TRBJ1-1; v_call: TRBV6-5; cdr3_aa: CASSYFTGKNTEAFF; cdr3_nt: TGTGCCAGCAGTTACTTCACAGGGAAGAACACTGAAGCTTTCTTT
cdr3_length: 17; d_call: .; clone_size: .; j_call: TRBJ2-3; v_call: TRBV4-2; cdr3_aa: CASSPRDDSPHTDTQYF; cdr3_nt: TGTGCCAGCAGCCCCCGGGACGACAGTCCCCACACAGATACGCAGTATTTT
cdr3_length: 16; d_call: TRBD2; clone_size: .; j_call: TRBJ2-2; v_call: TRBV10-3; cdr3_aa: CAITSSSGGAVGELFF; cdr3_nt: TGTGCCATCACCTCCTCTAGCGGGGGGGCGGTCGGGGAGCTGTTTTTT
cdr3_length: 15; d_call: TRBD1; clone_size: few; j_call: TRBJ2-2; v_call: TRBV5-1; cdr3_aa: CASRVGTVNTGELFF; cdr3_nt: TGCGCCAGCAGGGTCGGGACAGTAAACACCGGGGAGCTGTTTTTT
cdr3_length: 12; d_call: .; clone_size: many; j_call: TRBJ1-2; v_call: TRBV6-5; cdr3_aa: CASSLPYGGYTF; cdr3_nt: TGTGCCAGCAGTCTTCCTTATGGGGGCTACACCTTC
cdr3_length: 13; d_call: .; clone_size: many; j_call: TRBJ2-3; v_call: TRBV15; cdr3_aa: CATSRGGADTQYF; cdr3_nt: TGTGCCACCAGCAGAGGGGGTGCAGATACGCAGTATTTT
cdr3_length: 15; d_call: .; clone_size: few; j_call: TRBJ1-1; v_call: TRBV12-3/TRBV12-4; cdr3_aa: CASSLAHIPNTEAFF; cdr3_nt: TGTGCCAGCAGTTTAGCCCACATCCCGAACACTGAAGCTTTCTTT
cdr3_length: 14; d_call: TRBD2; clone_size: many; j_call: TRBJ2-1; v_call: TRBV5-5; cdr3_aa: CASSSTRGGNEQFF; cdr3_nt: TGTGCCAGCAGCTCAACCCGGGGGGGCAATGAGCAGTTCTTC
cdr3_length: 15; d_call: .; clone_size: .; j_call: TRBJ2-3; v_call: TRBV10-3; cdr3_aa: CAISDGTNRRDTQYF; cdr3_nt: TGTGCCATCAGTGACGGGACGAACCGCAGAGATACGCAGTATTTT
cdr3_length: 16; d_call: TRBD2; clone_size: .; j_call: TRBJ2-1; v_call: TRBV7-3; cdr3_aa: CASSSSGGRFYNEQFF; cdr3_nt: TGTGCCAGCAGCTCCTCGGGGGGGAGATTCTACAATGAGCAGTTCTTC
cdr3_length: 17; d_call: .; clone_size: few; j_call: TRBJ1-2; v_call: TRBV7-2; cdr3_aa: CASSSETWQGANYGYTF; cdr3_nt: TGTGCCAGCAGCTCTGAAACATGGCAGGGCGCTAACTATGGCTACACCTTC
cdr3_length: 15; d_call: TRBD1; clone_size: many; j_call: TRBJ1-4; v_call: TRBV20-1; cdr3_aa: CSGASPGQGSEKLFF; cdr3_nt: TGCAGTGGAGCGAGCCCGGGACAGGGTTCTGAAAAACTGTTTTTT
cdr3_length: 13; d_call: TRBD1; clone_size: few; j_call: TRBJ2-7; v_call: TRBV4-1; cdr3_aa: CASSQGTGDEQYF; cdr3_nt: TGCGCCAGCAGCCAAGGGACAGGGGATGAGCAGTACTTC
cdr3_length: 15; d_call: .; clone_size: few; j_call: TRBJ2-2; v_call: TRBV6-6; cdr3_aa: CASSYRGGDTGELFF; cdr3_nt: TGTGCCAGCAGTTACAGGGGAGGCGACACCGGGGAGCTGTTTTTT
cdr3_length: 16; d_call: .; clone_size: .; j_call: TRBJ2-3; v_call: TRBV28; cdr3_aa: CASLPGSVDGVDTQYF; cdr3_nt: TGTGCCAGCCTACCAGGGTCAGTAGACGGGGTAGATACGCAGTATTTT
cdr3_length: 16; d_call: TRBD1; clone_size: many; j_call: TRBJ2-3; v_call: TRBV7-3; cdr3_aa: CASSPRDRAGSDTQYF; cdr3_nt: TGTGCCAGCAGCCCAAGGGACAGGGCGGGCTCAGATACGCAGTATTTT
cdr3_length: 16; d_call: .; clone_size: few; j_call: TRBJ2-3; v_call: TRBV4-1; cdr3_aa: CASSQDDRKGADTQYF; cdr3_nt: TGCGCCAGCAGCCAAGATGACCGCAAAGGCGCAGATACGCAGTATTTT
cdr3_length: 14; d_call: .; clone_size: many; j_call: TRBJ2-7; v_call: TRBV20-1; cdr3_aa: CSARRTLSSYEQYF; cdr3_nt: TGCAGTGCCCGACGGACACTTAGCTCCTACGAGCAGTACTTC
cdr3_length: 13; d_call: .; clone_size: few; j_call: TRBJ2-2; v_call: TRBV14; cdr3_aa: CASSQFATGELFF; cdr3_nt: TGTGCCAGCAGCCAATTCGCTACCGGGGAGCTGTTTTTT
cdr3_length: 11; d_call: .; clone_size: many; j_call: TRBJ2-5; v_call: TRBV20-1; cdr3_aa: CSAARGETQYF; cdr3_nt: TGCAGTGCCGCCCGCGGGGAGACCCAGTACTTC